Listed here is a single T cell receptor beta chain. Antigen specificity is unknown. This CDR3 comprises 14 residues. The trim removed 6 bases at V and 6 bases at J, leaving 6 bases unmatched. Germline CDR1 SQVTM, CDR2 ANQGSEA. This entry belongs to a study of shared clonotypes between healthy human individuals. Study-wide results and caveats: It was expected that sequencing depth would affect clonotype sharing among donors. The study generally estimated greater richness for naive than memory subsets.

Clones were sequenced by immunoSEQ multiplex PCR, and TCRdb holds only the in-frame ones, with some missing. The profile shows over a million clones, around 74% of them singletons. The receptor was isolated from a man between 18 and 35 years old in good health. This chain uses TRBV29-1 with TRBJ2-2; TRBD2 agrees at 11 bases. Sequenced: memory CD4+ T cells sorted from blood. Subset denoted: CD45RA-negative fraction. The CDR3 region is CSVDLAGGAGELFF. The CDR3, as DNA: TGCAGCGTCGATCTAGCGGGAGGCGCCGGGGAGCTGTTTTTT.